The clone carrying this T cell receptor beta chain was detected many times. Its specificity is not known. The sample belongs to a study of Graves' ophthalmopathy and Graves' hyperthyroidism. General study points: At 70.59% sensitivity and approximately 74% specificity, the model predicted progression of the ophthalmopathy. Thyroid clonotypes that were expanded above 0.001 frequency mostly also appeared in blood.

CDR3 regions of TCR beta were amplified from RNA transcripts. The workflow started with a first-round RT-PCR run with HTBI primers and then moved on to a second-round multiplex PCR. Using its own MiXCR run on the multiplex PCR reads, TCRdb lists one record per CDR3 protein. The sample lists hundreds of thousands of distinct CDR3 sequences, under 25% occurring once. Germline CDR1 MNHNS, CDR2 SASEGT. The CDR3 has 14 residues. With 6 bases removed from V and 2 bases from J, the gap between germline ends came to 14 bases. Absence of ophthalmopathy within 18 months of follow-up defined stable hyperthyroidism.

The V gene is TRBV6-1, the J gene TRBJ2-7; maybe TRBD1 (5 bases). Input material: peripheral blood. This receptor was obtained from a young woman with stable Graves' hyperthyroidism. This CDR3 is CASSRILGAYEQYF. CDR3 coding DNA: TGTGCCAGCAGCCGAATCCTAGGGGCCTACGAGCAGTACTTC.